Following are 2 T cell receptor beta chains from one sample sequenced in a study of identical twins. TCRdb ran MiXCR on the 5' RACE reads and lists one entry per CDR3 protein. The table shows 700,000 to 950,000 distinct CDR3 sequences, with roughly 12% occurring only once. In addition, the sample was reused for a study of yellow fever vaccine responses in identical twins.

The sample comprised PBMCs. Receptors originate from a woman younger than 35 in good health.

A few counts support this clonotype. This sequence joins TRBV11-2 and TRBJ2-1; 8 nucleotides line up with TRBD1. The CDR3 length is 14 residues. V shed 5 bases, J shed 7 bases, and the junction held 7 bases outside the gene matches. Germline lookup yields CDR1 SGHAT and CDR2 FQNNGV. The CDR3: CASSRLQGGNEQFF. The CDR3 DNA reads TGTGCCAGCAGCCGGCTACAGGGGGGTAATGAGCAGTTCTTC.

V gene TRBV10-3 combines with J gene TRBJ2-3; TRBD2 aligns across 8 bases. The CDR3 spans 15 residues. V lost 10 bases to trimming and J lost 0 bases; unmatched junction nucleotides: 9. CDR1 is ENHRY and CDR2 is SYGVKD in the germline V gene. CDR3 region: CATRGGSTSTDTQYF. The CDR3 DNA follows: TGTGCCACACGGGGGGGTTCTACTAGCACAGATACGCAGTATTTT.